The present T cell receptor beta chain was sequenced within a study of CD8+ T cells in alopecia areata. Noted treatment: oral pan-JAK inhibitor, 5-10 mg twice daily. Alopecia areata patients had lesional scalp punch biopsies and peripheral blood taken from them. Study-level points and caveats: Lesional scalp displayed greater clonality than normal scalp, most notably in alopecia totalis/universalis. Patients displayed less clarity in TCR sharing than mice, a finding possibly related to HLA.

The CDR3 spans 13 residues. Germline V CDR1 and CDR2: GTSNPN, SVGIG (reference sequence). The V gene lost 3 bases and the J gene lost 4 bases, with 7 bases spanning the gap. As for this clone: The antigen is undetermined.

TCR sequencing used cDNA made by reverse transcription of extracted RNA. Some clones are missing from TCRdb's copy, which holds only in-frame ones; the method was immunoSEQ multiplex PCR. The table has about 300,000 clones, roughly 64% seen once. V usage is TRBV30 and J usage is TRBJ2-6; D remains ambiguous. This clonotype originated in a human donor with alopecia areata. This specimen consisted of CD4+ T cells sorted from blood, obtained at week 24, from a patient treated with tofacitinib. The DNA for the CDR3 is TGTGCCTGGAGGCGACTGGGGGCCAACGTCCTGACTTTC. Residues: CAWRRLGANVLTF. The variable domain in full, completed from reference TRBV30 and TRBJ2-6, reads SQTIHQWPATLVQPVGSPLSLECTVEGTSNPNLYWYRQAAGRGLQLLFYSVGIGQISSEVPQNLSASRPQDRQFILSSKKLLLSDSGFYLCAWRRLGANVLTFGAGSRLTVL.